This T cell receptor beta chain was documented in a study of OX40 agonist ivuxolimab in advanced cancers. At the level of the study: Patients were treated with intravenous ivuxolimab, dosed at 0.01 to 10 mg/kg and infused every 2 weeks.

Broader study findings: In the 0.1 to 3.0 mg/kg range, CD4+ and CD8+ blood T cells had expanded clonally by week 6. Expanded clones were, on average, more numerous among CD8+ T cells than CD4+. Researchers did not establish what antigens the expanded peripheral T cells target.

CDR3 length: 16 residues. Sequencing was performed with immunoSEQ multiplex PCR; in TCRdb, only in-frame clones are kept and a portion is missing. There are almost 90,000 clones in the sample; 80% to 90% occur only once, and around 1.6% lies in the top ten. Remarks on this clone: Its target is not known.

The sample consisted of CD4+ or CD8+ T cells sorted from blood, taken in a trial of the OX40 agonist ivuxolimab. The chain uses TRBV21-1 and TRBJ1-2. TRBV21-1 is flagged as a pseudogene. This clonotype originated in an adult with an advanced solid tumor such as melanoma, head and neck, liver or kidney cancer. The CDR3 DNA reads TGTGCCAGCAGCAGGGGTGAAAGTCCAGCTAACTATGGCTACACCTTC. As protein: CASSRGESPANYGYTF.